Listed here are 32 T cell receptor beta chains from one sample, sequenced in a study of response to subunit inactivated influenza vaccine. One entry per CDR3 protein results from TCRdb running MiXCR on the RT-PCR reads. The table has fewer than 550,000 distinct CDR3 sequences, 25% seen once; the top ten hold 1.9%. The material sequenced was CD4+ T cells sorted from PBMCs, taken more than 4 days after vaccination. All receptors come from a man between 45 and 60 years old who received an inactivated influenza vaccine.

DNA for the CDR3: TGCGCCAGCAGCTTGGCCGGCTGGGGGGCCAACACTGAAGCTTTCTTT. This translates into CASSLAGWGANTEAFF. This rearrangement joins TRBV5-1 to TRBJ1-1; maybe TRBD1 (6 bases). From germline, CDR1 is SGHRS and CDR2 YFSETQ. V lost 0 bases, J lost 2 bases, and 14 bases lay in between. CDR3 length: 16 residues.

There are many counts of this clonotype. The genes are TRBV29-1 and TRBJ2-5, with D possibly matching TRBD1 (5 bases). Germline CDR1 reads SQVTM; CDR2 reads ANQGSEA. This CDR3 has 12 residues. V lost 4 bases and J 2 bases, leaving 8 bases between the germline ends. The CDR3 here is CSVVRGQETQYF. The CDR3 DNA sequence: TGCAGCGTTGTAAGGGGACAAGAGACCCAGTACTTC. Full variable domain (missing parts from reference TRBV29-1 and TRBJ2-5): SAVISQKPSRDICQRGTSLTIQCQVDSQVTMMFWYRQQPGQSLTLIATANQGSEATYESGFVIDKFPISRPNLTFSTLTVSNMSPEDSSIYLCSVVRGQETQYFGPGTRLLVL.

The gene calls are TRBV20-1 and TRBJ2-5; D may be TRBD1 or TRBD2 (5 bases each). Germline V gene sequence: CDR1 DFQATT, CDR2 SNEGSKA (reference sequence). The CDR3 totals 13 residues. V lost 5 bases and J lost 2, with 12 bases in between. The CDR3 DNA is TGCAGTGCTCTTGGGGGACCTCAAGAGACCCAGTACTTC. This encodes CSALGGPQETQYF.

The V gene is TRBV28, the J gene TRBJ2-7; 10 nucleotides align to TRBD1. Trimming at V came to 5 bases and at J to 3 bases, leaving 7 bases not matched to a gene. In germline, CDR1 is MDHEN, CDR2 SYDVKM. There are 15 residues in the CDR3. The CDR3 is CASSNSGTGDYEQYF. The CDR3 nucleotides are TGTGCCAGCAGTAACTCCGGGACAGGGGACTACGAGCAGTACTTC. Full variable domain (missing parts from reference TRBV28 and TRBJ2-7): DVKVTQSSRYLVKRTGEKVFLECVQDMDHENMFWYRQDPGLGLRLIYFSYDVKMKEKGDIPEGYSVSREKKERFSLILESASTNQTSMYLCASSNSGTGDYEQYFGPGTRLTVT.

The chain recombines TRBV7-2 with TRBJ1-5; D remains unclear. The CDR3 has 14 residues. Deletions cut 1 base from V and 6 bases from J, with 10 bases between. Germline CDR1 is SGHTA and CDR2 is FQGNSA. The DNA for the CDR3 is TGTGCCAGCAGCTTAGTTCCCTCGCCTCAGCCCCAGCATTTT. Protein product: CASSLVPSPQPQHF.

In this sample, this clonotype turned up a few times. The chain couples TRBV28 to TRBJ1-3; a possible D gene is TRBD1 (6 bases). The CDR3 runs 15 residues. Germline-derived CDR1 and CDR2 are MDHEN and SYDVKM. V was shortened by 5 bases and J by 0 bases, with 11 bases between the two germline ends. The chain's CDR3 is CASSPGDFSGNTIYF. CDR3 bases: TGTGCCAGCAGTCCAGGGGATTTCTCTGGAAACACCATATATTTT.

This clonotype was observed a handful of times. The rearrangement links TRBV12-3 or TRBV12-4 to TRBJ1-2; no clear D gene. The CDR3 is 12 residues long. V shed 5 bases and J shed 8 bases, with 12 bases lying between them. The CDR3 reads CASSGPERGYTF. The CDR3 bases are TGTGCCAGCAGTGGGCCTGAGAGAGGCTACACCTTC.

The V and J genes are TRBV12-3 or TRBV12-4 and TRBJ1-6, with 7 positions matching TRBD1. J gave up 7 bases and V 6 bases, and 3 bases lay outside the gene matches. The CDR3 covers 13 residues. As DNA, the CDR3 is TGTGCCAGCAGGAAGACAGGGAATTCACCCCTCCACTTT. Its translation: CASRKTGNSPLHF.

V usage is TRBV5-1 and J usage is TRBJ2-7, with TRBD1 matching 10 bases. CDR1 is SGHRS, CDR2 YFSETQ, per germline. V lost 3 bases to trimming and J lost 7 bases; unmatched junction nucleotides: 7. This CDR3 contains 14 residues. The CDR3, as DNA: TGCGCCAGCAGCTCTCGACAGGGGGCGAGGGAGCAGTACTTC. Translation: CASSSRQGAREQYF.

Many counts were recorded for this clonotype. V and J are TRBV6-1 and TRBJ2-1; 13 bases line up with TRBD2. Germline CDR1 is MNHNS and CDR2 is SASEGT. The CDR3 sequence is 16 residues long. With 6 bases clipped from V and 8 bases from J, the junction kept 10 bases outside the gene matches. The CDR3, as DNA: TGTGCCAGCAGACTTGGACTAGCGGGAGTAGTGGATGAGCAGTTCTTC. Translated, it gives CASRLGLAGVVDEQFF.

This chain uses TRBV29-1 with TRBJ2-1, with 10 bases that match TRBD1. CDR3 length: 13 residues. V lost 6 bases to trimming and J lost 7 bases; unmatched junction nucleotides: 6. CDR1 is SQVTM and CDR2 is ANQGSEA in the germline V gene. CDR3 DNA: TGCAGCGTGGGACAGGGGAGGAGGAATGAGCAGTTCTTC. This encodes CSVGQGRRNEQFF.

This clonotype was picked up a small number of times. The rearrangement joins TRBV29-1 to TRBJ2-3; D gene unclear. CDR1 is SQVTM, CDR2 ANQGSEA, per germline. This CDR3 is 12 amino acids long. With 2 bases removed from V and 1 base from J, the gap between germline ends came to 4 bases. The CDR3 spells CSVELGTDTQYF. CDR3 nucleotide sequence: TGCAGCGTTGAACTAGGCACAGATACGCAGTATTTT.

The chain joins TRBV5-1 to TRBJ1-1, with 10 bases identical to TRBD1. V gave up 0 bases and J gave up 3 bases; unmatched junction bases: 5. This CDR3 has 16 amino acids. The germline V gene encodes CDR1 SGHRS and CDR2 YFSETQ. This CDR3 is CASSLGGTGVYTEAFF. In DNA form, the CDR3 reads TGCGCCAGCAGCTTGGGAGGGACAGGGGTATACACTGAAGCTTTCTTT.

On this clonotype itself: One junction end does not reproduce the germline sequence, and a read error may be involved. CDR3 amino acids: CCARALGGGSYNEQFF. Written as DNA, the CDR3 is TGCTGTGCTAGAGCTTTAGGAGGTGGGTCCTACAATGAGCAGTTCTTC. The chain uses TRBV20-1 and TRBJ2-1; D perhaps matches TRBD2 (5 bases). There are 16 residues in the CDR3. CDR1 is DFQATT, CDR2 SNEGSKA, per germline (reference sequence).

Here the CDR3 DNA reads TGTGCCAGCACCCCCGGCAGGCACACAGATACGCAGTATTTT. Its translation: CASTPGRHTDTQYF. The chain joins TRBV28 to TRBJ2-3; D call uncertain. The CDR3 extends over 14 amino acids. The germline V gene has CDR1 MDHEN and CDR2 SYDVKM. V was trimmed by 7 bases and J by 2 bases, leaving 13 bases between them.

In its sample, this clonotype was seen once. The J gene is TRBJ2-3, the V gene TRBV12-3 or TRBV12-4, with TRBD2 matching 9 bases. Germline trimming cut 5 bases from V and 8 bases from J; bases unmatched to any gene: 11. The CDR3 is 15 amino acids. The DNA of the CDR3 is TGTGCCAGCAGTCCCCCGGCGGGAGGGGAAACTACGCAGTATTTT. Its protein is CASSPPAGGETTQYF.

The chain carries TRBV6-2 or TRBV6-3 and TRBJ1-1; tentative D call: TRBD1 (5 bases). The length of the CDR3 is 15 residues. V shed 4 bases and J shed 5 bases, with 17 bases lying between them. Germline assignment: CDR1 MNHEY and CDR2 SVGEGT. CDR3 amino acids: CASSFRGLARTEAFF. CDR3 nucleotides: TGTGCCAGCAGTTTCCGGGGACTGGCGAGGACTGAAGCTTTCTTT.

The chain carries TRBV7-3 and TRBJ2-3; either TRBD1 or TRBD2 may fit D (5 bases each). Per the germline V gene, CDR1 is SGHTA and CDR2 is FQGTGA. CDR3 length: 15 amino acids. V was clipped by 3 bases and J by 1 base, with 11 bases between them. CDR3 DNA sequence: TGTGCCAGCAGCTTTTACCTGGGGGGCACAGATACGCAGTATTTT. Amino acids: CASSFYLGGTDTQYF.

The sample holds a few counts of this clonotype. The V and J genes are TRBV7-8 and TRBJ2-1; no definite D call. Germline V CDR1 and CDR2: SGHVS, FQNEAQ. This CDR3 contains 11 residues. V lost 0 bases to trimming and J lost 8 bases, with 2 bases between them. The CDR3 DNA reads TGTGCCAGCAGCTTAGCATATGAGCAGTTCTTC. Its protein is CASSLAYEQFF. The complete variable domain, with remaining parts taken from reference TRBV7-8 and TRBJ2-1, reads GAGVSQSPRYKVAKRGQDVALRCDPISGHVSLFWYQQALGQGPEFLTYFQNEAQLDKSGLPSDRFFAERPEGSVSTLKIQRTQQEDSAVYLCASSLAYEQFFGPGTRLTVL.

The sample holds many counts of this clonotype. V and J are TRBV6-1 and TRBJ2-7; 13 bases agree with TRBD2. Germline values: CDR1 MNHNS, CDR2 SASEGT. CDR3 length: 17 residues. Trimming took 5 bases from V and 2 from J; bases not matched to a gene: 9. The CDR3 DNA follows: TGTGCCAGCAGTCGACTGACTAGCGGGGGGACACCCTACGAGCAGTACTTC. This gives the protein CASSRLTSGGTPYEQYF.

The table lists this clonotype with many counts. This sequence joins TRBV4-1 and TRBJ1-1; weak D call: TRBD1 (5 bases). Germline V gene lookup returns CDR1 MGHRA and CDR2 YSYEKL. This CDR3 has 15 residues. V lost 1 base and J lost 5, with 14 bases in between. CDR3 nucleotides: TGCGCCAGCAGCCAAGGGGGGGGACGGAGGACTGAAGCTTTCTTT. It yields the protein CASSQGGGRRTEAFF.

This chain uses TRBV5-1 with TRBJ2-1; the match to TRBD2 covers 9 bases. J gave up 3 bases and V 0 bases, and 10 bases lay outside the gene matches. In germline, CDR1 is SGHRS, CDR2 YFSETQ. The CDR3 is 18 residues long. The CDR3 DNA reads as TGCGCCAGCAGCTTGGGTCGATTTAAGCGGGGGGACTACAATGAGCAGTTCTTC. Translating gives CASSLGRFKRGDYNEQFF.

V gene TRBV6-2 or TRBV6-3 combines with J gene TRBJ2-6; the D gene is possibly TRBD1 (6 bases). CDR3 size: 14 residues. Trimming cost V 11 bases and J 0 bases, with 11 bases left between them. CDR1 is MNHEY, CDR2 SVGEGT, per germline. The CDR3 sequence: CAAGESSGANVLTF. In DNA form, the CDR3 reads TGTGCCGCAGGGGAGAGCTCTGGGGCCAACGTCCTGACTTTC.

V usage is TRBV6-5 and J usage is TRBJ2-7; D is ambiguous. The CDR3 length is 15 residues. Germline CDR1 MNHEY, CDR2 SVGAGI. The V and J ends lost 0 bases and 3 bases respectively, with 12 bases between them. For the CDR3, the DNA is TGTGCCAGCAGTTACTCGATTCCCTTGGTCTACGAGCAGTACTTC. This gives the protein CASSYSIPLVYEQYF.

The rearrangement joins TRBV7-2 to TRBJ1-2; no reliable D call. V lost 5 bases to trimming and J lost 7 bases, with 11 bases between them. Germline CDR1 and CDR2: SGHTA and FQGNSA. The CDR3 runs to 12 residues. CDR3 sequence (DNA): TGTGCCAGCAGCCTACAACTTACTGGCTACACCTTC. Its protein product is CASSLQLTGYTF.

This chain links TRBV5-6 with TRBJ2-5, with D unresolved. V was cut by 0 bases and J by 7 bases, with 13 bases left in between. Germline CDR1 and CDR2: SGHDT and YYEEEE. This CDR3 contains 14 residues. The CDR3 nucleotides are TGTGCCAGCAGCTTGGCCGGCAGTCGGTGGACCCAGTACTTC. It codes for CASSLAGSRWTQYF.

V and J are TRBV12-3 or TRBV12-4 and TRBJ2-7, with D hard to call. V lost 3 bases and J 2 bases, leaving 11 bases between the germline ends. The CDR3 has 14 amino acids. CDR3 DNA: TGTGCCAGCAGTTTTAGTCAGCGACCCTACGAGCAGTACTTC. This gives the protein CASSFSQRPYEQYF.

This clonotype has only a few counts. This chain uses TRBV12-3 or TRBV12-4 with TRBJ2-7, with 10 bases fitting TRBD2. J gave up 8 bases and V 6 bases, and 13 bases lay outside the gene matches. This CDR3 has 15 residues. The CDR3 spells CASSPTSGNSLQQYF. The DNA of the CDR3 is TGTGCCAGCAGCCCTACTAGCGGGAACTCCTTACAGCAGTACTTC.

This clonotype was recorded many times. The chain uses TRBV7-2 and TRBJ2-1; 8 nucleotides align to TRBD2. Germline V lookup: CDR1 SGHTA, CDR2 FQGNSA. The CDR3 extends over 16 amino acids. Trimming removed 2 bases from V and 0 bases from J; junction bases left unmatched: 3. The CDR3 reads CASSLKAGGSYNEQFF. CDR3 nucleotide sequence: TGTGCCAGCAGCTTAAAGGCGGGAGGCTCCTACAATGAGCAGTTCTTC.

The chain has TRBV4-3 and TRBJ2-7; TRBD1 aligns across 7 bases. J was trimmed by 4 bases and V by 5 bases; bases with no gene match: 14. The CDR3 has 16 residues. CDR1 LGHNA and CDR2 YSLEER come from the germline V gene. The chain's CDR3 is CASSWSRDRFGYEQYF. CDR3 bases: TGCGCCAGCAGCTGGTCAAGGGACAGATTCGGGTACGAGCAGTACTTC.

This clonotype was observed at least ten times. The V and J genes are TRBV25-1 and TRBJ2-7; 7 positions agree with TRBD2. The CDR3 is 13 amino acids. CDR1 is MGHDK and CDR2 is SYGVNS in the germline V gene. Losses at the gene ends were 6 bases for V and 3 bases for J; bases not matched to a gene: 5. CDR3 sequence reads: CASRSGGSYEQYF. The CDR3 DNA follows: TGTGCCAGCAGGTCCGGGGGGAGCTACGAGCAGTACTTC.

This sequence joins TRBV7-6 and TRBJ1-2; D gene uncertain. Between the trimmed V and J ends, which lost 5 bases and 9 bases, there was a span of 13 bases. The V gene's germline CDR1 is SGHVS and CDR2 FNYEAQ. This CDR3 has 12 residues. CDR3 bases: TGTGCCAGCAGCCCTCCTTTAGGACGCTACACCTTC. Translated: CASSPPLGRYTF.